Following are 22 T cell receptor beta chains from one sample sequenced in a study of blood T cells in healthy people across ages. Primed by a sample-barcoded 5' primer and a J-beta primer mix, a second PCR proceeded for about 7 to 12 cycles. TCRdb re-called the 5' RACE reads through MiXCR, storing one row per CDR3 protein. Of 1.8 million or so distinct CDR3 sequences in the sample, about 39% were seen once. The sequencing input was blood. The source of these receptors is a human donor in good health.

The genes are TRBV4-1 and TRBJ2-7, with 10 bases that match TRBD2. Per germline, CDR1 MGHRA and CDR2 YSYEKL. The V and J ends lost 3 bases and 3 bases, in that order; junction bases with no gene match: 8. This CDR3 comprises 16 residues. The CDR3 here is CASSQGRAGGIYEQYF. Written as DNA, the CDR3 is TGCGCCAGCAGCCAGGGTAGAGCGGGGGGGATCTACGAGCAGTACTTC.

CDR3 nucleotide sequence: TGTGCCATCAGTGAGTCGATGGGTAGCGGGGGGCCAGAAGAGACCCAGTACTTC. Translating gives CAISESMGSGGPEETQYF. The J gene is TRBJ2-5, the V gene TRBV10-3; 10 nucleotides agree with TRBD2. The CDR3 consists of 18 residues. Germline V gene data show CDR1 as ENHRY and CDR2 as SYGVKD. Trimming took 0 bases from V and 3 from J; bases not matched to a gene: 10.

Details on this clonotype: The germline gene is not matched at one end of the junction; a read error may be the cause. The chain has TRBV9 and TRBJ2-1; 9 positions agree with TRBD1. The CDR3 totals 15 residues. CDR1 is SGDLS and CDR2 is YYNGEE in the germline V gene. The CDR3 loop reads CVSSQGGTGYNEQFF. DNA for the CDR3: TGTGTCAGCAGCCAAGGGGGGACAGGGTACAATGAGCAGTTCTTC.

The CDR3 nucleotides are TGCGCCAGCAGCTACCATAGCGGGGGCCCCTACAATGAGCAGTTCTTC. Protein sequence: CASSYHSGGPYNEQFF. This chain links TRBV5-1 with TRBJ2-1, with 9 bases lining up with TRBD2. This CDR3 comprises 16 residues. V dropped 3 bases and J dropped 2; count of bases not matched to a gene: 6. Germline V CDR1 and CDR2: SGHRS, YFSETQ.

CDR3: CASSFTAAYEQYF. The CDR3 DNA sequence: TGTGCCAGCAGCTTTACAGCTGCCTACGAGCAGTACTTC. The rearrangement uses TRBV7-9 and TRBJ2-7; no firm D call. This CDR3 is built from 13 residues. From germline, CDR1 is SEHNR and CDR2 FQNEAQ (reference sequence). The V end was cut by 3 bases, the J end by 2 bases, with 8 bases between.

CDR3 residues: CAINGLAGGSTDTQYF. CDR3 nucleotides: TGTGCCATCAACGGACTAGCGGGGGGTAGCACAGATACGCAGTATTTT. The chain joins TRBV10-3 to TRBJ2-3, with 14 bases matching TRBD2. The germline gives CDR1 ENHRY, CDR2 SYGVKD. V was pared by 7 bases and J by 0 bases, with 3 bases of the junction left unmatched. This CDR3 has 16 residues.

A few counts support this clonotype. V and J are TRBV7-2 and TRBJ2-3; D remains unclear. Deletions cut 4 bases from V and 2 bases from J, with 10 bases between. Germline CDR1 and CDR2: SGHTA and FQGNSA. This CDR3 spans 14 amino acids. The CDR3 DNA reads TGTGCCAGCAGCTCCCGACCCAACACAGATACGCAGTATTTT. Its protein is CASSSRPNTDTQYF.

The chain links TRBV12-3 or TRBV12-4 to TRBJ2-5, with 14 nucleotides matching TRBD2. This CDR3 contains 16 residues. The V and J ends lost 6 bases and 0 bases, in that order; junction bases with no gene match: 3. The CDR3 DNA reads as TGTGCCAGCAGGGGGGGACTAGCGGGGGACCAAGAGACCCAGTACTTC. Its protein is CASRGGLAGDQETQYF.

The V call is TRBV20-1, the J call TRBJ2-1, with a possible D match to TRBD1 (5 bases). The CDR3 is made up of 14 amino acids. V shed 0 bases and J shed 8 bases, with 14 bases lying between them. Per the germline V gene, CDR1 is DFQATT and CDR2 is SNEGSKA (reference sequence). DNA of the CDR3: TGCAGTGCTAGAGAAGGGGCCGTAGTCCATGAGCAGTTCTTC. Translating gives CSAREGAVVHEQFF.

Concerning this clonotype: Germline and junction disagree at one end, which may indicate a read error. The chain has TRBV27 and TRBJ1-2; TRBD1 matches 10 bases. CDR1 and CDR2 (germline): MNHEY, SMNVEV (reference sequence). The CDR3 is made up of 13 amino acids. Here the CDR3 reads CASSLGQGIGCTF. As DNA, the CDR3 is TGTGCCAGCAGTTTGGGACAGGGGATCGGCTGCACCTTC.

The V and J genes are TRBV12-3 or TRBV12-4 and TRBJ1-2, with D possibly matching TRBD1 (6 bases). Trimming took 5 bases from V and 4 from J, leaving 14 bases between them. The CDR3 spans 14 residues. The CDR3 reads CASSPDAGVYGYTF. In nucleotides, the CDR3 is TGTGCCAGCAGTCCGGATGCAGGGGTCTATGGCTACACCTTC.

This clonotype appeared a few times. This chain uses TRBV20-1 with TRBJ1-1, with 10 bases aligning to TRBD1. V lost 6 bases to trimming and J lost 6 bases; unmatched junction nucleotides: 7. The CDR3 consists of 13 residues. CDR1 and CDR2 (germline): DFQATT, SNEGSKA (reference sequence). CDR3 DNA sequence: TGCAGTGCCACTAGGACAGGGGGATCTGAAGCTTTCTTT. Translated, it gives CSATRTGGSEAFF.

The chain uses TRBV30 and TRBJ2-5; D might be TRBD2 (7 bases). The CDR3 has 15 residues. Per the germline V gene, CDR1 is GTSNPN and CDR2 is SVGIG (reference sequence). The V gene lost 2 bases and the J gene lost 3 bases, with 16 bases spanning the gap. The CDR3 loop is CAWSPETGGKETQYF. DNA of the CDR3: TGTGCCTGGAGTCCCGAGACGGGGGGCAAAGAGACCCAGTACTTC.

CDR3 region: CAISEPGQITGLNYGYTF. As DNA, the CDR3 is TGTGCCATCAGTGAGCCGGGGCAAATCACAGGACTAAACTATGGCTACACCTTC. The gene calls are TRBV10-3 and TRBJ1-2; D may be TRBD1 (5 bases). Germline V gene data show CDR1 as ENHRY and CDR2 as SYGVKD. CDR3 length equals 18 residues. The V gene lost 2 bases and the J gene lost 2 bases, with 21 bases spanning the gap.

The rearrangement uses TRBV24-1 and TRBJ2-3, with 9 bases that match TRBD1. With V trimmed by 2 bases and J by 3 bases, 8 bases remained unmatched. The germline V gene has CDR1 KGHDR and CDR2 SFDVKD. This CDR3 contains 17 residues. The CDR3 DNA reads as TGTGCCACCAGTGATTATTTACAGGGGGCTCAAACAGATACGCAGTATTTT. This codes for CATSDYLQGAQTDTQYF.

A few counts support this clonotype. CDR3 DNA sequence: TGCAGCGTTGCTTTTAGACTGAACACTGAAGCTTTCTTT. Translation gives CSVAFRLNTEAFF. The chain recombines TRBV29-1 with TRBJ1-1; D unclear. Germline CDR1 reads SQVTM; CDR2 reads ANQGSEA. V dropped 4 bases and J dropped 0 bases, with 9 bases sitting between them. There are 13 residues in the CDR3. Full variable domain (missing parts from reference TRBV29-1 and TRBJ1-1): SAVISQKPSRDICQRGTSLTIQCQVDSQVTMMFWYRQQPGQSLTLIATANQGSEATYESGFVIDKFPISRPNLTFSTLTVSNMSPEDSSIYLCSVAFRLNTEAFFGQGTRLTVV.

This clonotype has just a few counts. V is TRBV9 and J is TRBJ1-5; weak D call: TRBD1 (5 bases). The CDR3 consists of 15 residues. Trimming pared 3 bases from V and 5 bases from J, leaving 15 bases between. Germline CDR1 reads SGDLS; CDR2 reads YYNGEE. The CDR3 DNA follows: TGTGCCAGCAGCGCCGGAGGGACCCTTGATCAGCCCCAGCATTTT. The encoded protein is CASSAGGTLDQPQHF. Filled out from reference TRBV9 and TRBJ1-5, the complete variable domain reads DSGVTQTPKHLITATGQRVTLRCSPRSGDLSVYWYQQSLDQGLQFLIQYYNGEERAKGNILERFSAQQFPDLHSELNLSSLELGDSALYFCASSAGGTLDQPQHFGDGTRLSIL.

Here the CDR3 reads CSVEFGQGYTF. DNA of the CDR3: TGCAGCGTTGAATTCGGGCAGGGCTACACCTTC. The chain is built from TRBV29-1 and TRBJ1-2; D is unclear. The V end lost 2 bases, the J end lost 8 bases, and 9 bases lay between the germline ends. This CDR3 has 11 residues. Germline CDR1 is SQVTM and CDR2 is ANQGSEA. Together with reference TRBV29-1 and TRBJ1-2, the CDR3 gives the full variable domain: SAVISQKPSRDICQRGTSLTIQCQVDSQVTMMFWYRQQPGQSLTLIATANQGSEATYESGFVIDKFPISRPNLTFSTLTVSNMSPEDSSIYLCSVEFGQGYTFGSGTRLTVV.

For this clonotype: A much more abundant neighbour one base away suggests this may be a read error. The J gene is TRBJ2-1, the V gene TRBV20-1, with 9 bases identical to TRBD1. Germline CDR1 and CDR2: DFQATT and SNEGSKA (reference sequence). J gave up 0 bases and V 3 bases, and 6 bases lay outside the gene matches. The CDR3 covers 16 residues. In nucleotides, the CDR3 is TGCAGTGCTAGGAAGACAGGGGGAAGCTCCTACAATGAGCAGTTCTTC. Its translation is CSARKTGGSSYNEQFF.

This clonotype was found a few times. V is TRBV20-1 and J is TRBJ1-2; D call uncertain. CDR3 length: 11 residues. V lost 3 bases and J lost 5, with 7 bases in between. Germline V gives CDR1 DFQATT, CDR2 SNEGSKA (reference sequence). The CDR3 bases are TGCAGTGCTAGCGCTGTATATGGCTACACCTTC. Amino acids: CSASAVYGYTF.

The sample holds a few counts of this clonotype. V is TRBV29-1 and J is TRBJ2-5, with D possibly being TRBD2 (5 bases). CDR3 length equals 12 residues. V lost 8 bases, J lost 2 bases, and 12 bases lay in between. Germline CDR1 is SQVTM and CDR2 is ANQGSEA. This CDR3 is CSTSGSQETQYF. CDR3 sequence (DNA): TGCAGCACGTCGGGGAGTCAAGAGACCCAGTACTTC.

The chain employs TRBV12-3 or TRBV12-4 and TRBJ2-1, with a possible D match to TRBD1 (6 bases). This CDR3 is 15 amino acids long. Between the trimmed V and J ends, which lost 7 bases and 2 bases, there was a span of 15 bases. CDR3 sequence reads: CASNRDIFAYNEQFF. The CDR3 nucleotides are TGTGCCAGCAACCGGGACATCTTCGCCTACAATGAGCAGTTCTTC.